This entry lists 14 T cell receptor beta chains sequenced from one sample in a study of TIL therapy for anti-PD-1-resistant metastatic lung cancer. Regarding time point: pre-treatment sample, taken before nivolumab and TIL therapy. Sequencing used immunoSEQ v3. TCRdb keeps only in-frame clones here, not all; method: immunoSEQ multiplex PCR. The repertoire consists of tens of thousands of clones, with about 86% occurring once and the leading ten covering around 5%. The sample here was blood, taken at baseline. The receptors stem from a person aged 25 to 80 with non-small cell lung cancer.

Only a few counts were recorded for this clone. The rearrangement joins TRBV24-1 to TRBJ2-1, with TRBD1 matching 7 bases. CDR1 and CDR2 (germline): KGHDR, SFDVKD. The ends lost 3 bases at V and 5 bases at J; junction bases unmatched: 6. The CDR3 spans 15 residues. CDR3 residues: CATSDQGTANNEQFF. As DNA, the CDR3 is TGTGCCACCAGTGATCAAGGGACAGCTAACAATGAGCAGTTCTTC.

V is TRBV5-1 and J is TRBJ2-7; 8 positions agree with TRBD2. The V segment lost 0 bases and the J segment 0 bases; nucleotides outside the gene matches: 5. From germline, CDR1 is SGHRS and CDR2 YFSETQ. The CDR3 length is 16 residues. As DNA, the CDR3 is TGCGCCAGCAGCTTGGAAGGAGCGGGGGCCTCCTACGAGCAGTACTTC. Its protein product is CASSLEGAGASYEQYF.

The rearrangement joins TRBV7-9 to TRBJ2-5; possibly TRBD1 for D (5 bases). Germline lookup yields CDR1 SEHNR and CDR2 FQNEAQ (reference sequence). The CDR3 runs to 15 residues. Between the trimmed V and J ends, which lost 0 bases and 3 bases, there was a span of 11 bases. The CDR3 is CASSLAVLREETQYF. For the CDR3, the DNA is TGTGCCAGCAGCTTAGCGGTCCTCAGGGAAGAGACCCAGTACTTC.

The chain couples TRBV20-1 to TRBJ2-4, with TRBD1 matching over 10 bases. This CDR3 has 20 residues. CDR1 DFQATT and CDR2 SNEGSKA come from the germline V gene (reference sequence). Losses at the gene ends were 3 bases for V and 1 base for J; bases not matched to a gene: 18. CDR3 bases: TGCAGTGCTAGTTCGGCGACAGGGGGCCGCCAGGATTGGGCCAAAAACATTCAGTACTTC. It translates to CSASSATGGRQDWAKNIQYF.

The chain carries TRBV7-2 and TRBJ2-2; 12 positions match TRBD2. Germline lookup yields CDR1 SGHTA and CDR2 FQGNSA. V shed 5 bases, J shed 5 bases, and the junction held 6 bases outside the gene matches. This CDR3 comprises 16 residues. CDR3 sequence: CASSPGLAGRTGELFF. In DNA, the CDR3 is TGTGCCAGCAGCCCCGGACTAGCGGGACGGACCGGGGAGCTGTTTTTT.

The chain joins TRBV7-3 to TRBJ2-1; D is perhaps TRBD2 (6 bases). The CDR3 is 15 residues long. The germline V gene has CDR1 SGHTA and CDR2 FQGTGA. The V end was cut by 5 bases, the J end by 5 bases, with 16 bases between. Here the CDR3 reads CASSPRLGRDNEQFF. CDR3 nucleotides: TGTGCCAGCAGCCCCCGACTAGGTCGCGACAATGAGCAGTTCTTC.

Only one count was recorded for this clone. The chain is built from TRBV6-5 and TRBJ1-5; D might be TRBD1 (6 bases). The germline V gene encodes CDR1 MNHEY and CDR2 SVGAGI. The CDR3 sequence is 13 residues long. V was cut by 7 bases and J by 4 bases, with 11 bases left in between. This chain's CDR3 is CASTGQPNQPQHF. The CDR3 DNA sequence: TGTGCCAGCACCGGACAGCCTAATCAGCCCCAGCATTTT.

This chain uses TRBV30 with TRBJ2-2, with TRBD1 matching 7 bases. Looked up from germline, CDR1 is GTSNPN and CDR2 is SVGIG (reference sequence). Germline trimming cut 4 bases from V and 5 bases from J; bases unmatched to any gene: 10. The length of the CDR3 is 15 residues. CDR3 DNA sequence: TGTGCCTGGAAGACCTTGGGACAGACAACCGGGGAGCTGTTTTTT. Its protein is CAWKTLGQTTGELFF.

A single count supports this clone. This chain links TRBV5-6 with TRBJ1-2, with TRBD1 matching over 8 bases. The CDR3 consists of 14 residues. Germline V gives CDR1 SGHDT, CDR2 YYEEEE. J lost 2 bases, V lost 4 bases, and 4 bases had no gene match. CDR3 sequence: CASSVGQANYGYTF. The CDR3 DNA reads as TGTGCCAGCAGCGTGGGACAGGCCAACTATGGCTACACCTTC.

The gene calls are TRBV28 and TRBJ1-2, with 11 bases lining up with TRBD1. The J segment lost 3 bases and the V segment lost 6 bases, leaving 15 bases of the junction unmatched. The germline gives CDR1 MDHEN, CDR2 SYDVKM. The CDR3 is 18 amino acids. The CDR3 coding sequence is TGTGCCAGCAGCGGAACCGGACAGGGGGCTCTCACTGACTATGGCTACACCTTC. It is translated as CASSGTGQGALTDYGYTF.

In nucleotides, the CDR3 is TGTGCCAGCAGCTTGGAGGGAAGTACTTTGAATGGCTACACCTTC. Translating it yields CASSLEGSTLNGYTF. This sequence joins TRBV11-2 and TRBJ1-2; D ambiguous. The CDR3 covers 15 residues. Looked up from germline, CDR1 is SGHAT and CDR2 is FQNNGV. Trimming shortened V by 3 bases and J by 6 bases, and 17 bases separated the two germline ends.

The chain combines TRBV18 with TRBJ1-1; 8 nucleotides agree with TRBD1. V gave up 3 bases and J gave up 4 bases; unmatched junction bases: 7. The CDR3 contains 15 residues. Per the germline V gene, CDR1 is KGHSH and CDR2 is LQKENI. DNA for the CDR3: TGTGCCAGCTCACCCCCGGACAGGGCGGGCACTGAAGCTTTCTTT. Amino acids: CASSPPDRAGTEAFF.

The V call is TRBV10-1, the J call TRBJ2-3, with D unclear. V lost 0 bases and J 2 bases, leaving 9 bases between the germline ends. The length of the CDR3 is 15 residues. Germline loops: CDR1 WNHNN, CDR2 SYGVQD (reference sequence). CDR3 sequence: CASSESTSYTDTQYF. In nucleotides, the CDR3 is TGCGCCAGCAGTGAGTCAACATCCTACACAGATACGCAGTATTTT.

The rearrangement joins TRBV30 to TRBJ2-7; tentatively, D is TRBD1 (6 bases). The CDR3 sequence is 11 residues long. V was shortened by 3 bases and J by 7 bases, with 10 bases between the two germline ends. CDR1 GTSNPN and CDR2 SVGIG come from the germline V gene (reference sequence). This chain's CDR3 is CAWSPGQEQYF. DNA of the CDR3: TGTGCCTGGAGCCCCGGACAGGAGCAGTACTTC.